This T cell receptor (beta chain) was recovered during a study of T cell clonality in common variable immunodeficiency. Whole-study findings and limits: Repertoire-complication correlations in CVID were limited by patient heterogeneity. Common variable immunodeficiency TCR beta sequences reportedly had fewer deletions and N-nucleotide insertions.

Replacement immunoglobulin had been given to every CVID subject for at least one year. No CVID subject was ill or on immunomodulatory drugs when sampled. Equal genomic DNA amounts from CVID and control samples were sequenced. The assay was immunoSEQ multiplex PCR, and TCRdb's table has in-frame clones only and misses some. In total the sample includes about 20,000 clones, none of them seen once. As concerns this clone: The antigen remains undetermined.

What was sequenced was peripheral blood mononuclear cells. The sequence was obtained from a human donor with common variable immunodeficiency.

The DNA read from the CDR3 is TGTGCCAGCAGCTCCGTCCAGCTCGGGGCCTACGAG. It specifies CASSSVQLGAYE. The CDR3 in full is CASSSVQLGAYEQYF. The chain links TRBV7-9 to TRBJ2-7, with D perhaps matching TRBD2 (5 bases). The read ends 3 residues shy of where the CDR3 ends; the end is completed using the germline J gene. Germline CDR1 is SEHNR and CDR2 is FQNEAQ (reference sequence). The CDR3 loop spans 15 amino acids. The V end was cut by 4 bases, the J end by 2 bases, with 15 bases between.